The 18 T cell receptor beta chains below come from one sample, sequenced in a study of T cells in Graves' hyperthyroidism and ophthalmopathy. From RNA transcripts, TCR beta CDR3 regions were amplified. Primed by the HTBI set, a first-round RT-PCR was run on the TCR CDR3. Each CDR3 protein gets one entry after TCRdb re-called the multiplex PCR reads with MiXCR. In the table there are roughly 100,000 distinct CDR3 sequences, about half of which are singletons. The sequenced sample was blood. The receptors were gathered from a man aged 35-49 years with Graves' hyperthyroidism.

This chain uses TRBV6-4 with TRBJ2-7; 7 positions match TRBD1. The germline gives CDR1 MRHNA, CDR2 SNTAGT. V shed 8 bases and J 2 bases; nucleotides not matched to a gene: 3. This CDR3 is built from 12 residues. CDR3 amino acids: CASGGQAYEQYF. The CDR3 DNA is TGTGCCAGCGGAGGACAGGCCTACGAGCAGTACTTC.

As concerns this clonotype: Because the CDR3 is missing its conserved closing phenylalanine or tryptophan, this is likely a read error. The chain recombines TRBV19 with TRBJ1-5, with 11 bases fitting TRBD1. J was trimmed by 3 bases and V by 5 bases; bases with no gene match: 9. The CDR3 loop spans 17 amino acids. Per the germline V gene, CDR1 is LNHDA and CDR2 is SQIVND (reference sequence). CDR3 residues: CASSRYGTGGSNQPQHC. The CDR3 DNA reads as TGTGCCAGTAGTCGGTACGGGACAGGGGGATCCAATCAGCCCCAGCATTGT.

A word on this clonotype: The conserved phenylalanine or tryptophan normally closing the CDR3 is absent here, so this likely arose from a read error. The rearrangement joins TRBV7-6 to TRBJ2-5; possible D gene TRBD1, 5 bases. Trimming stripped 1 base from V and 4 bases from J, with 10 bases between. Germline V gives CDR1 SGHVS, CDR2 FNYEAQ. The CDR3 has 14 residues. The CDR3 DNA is TGTGCCAGCAGCTTAGAGGGGCTAGGAGAGACCCAGTACGTC. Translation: CASSLEGLGETQYV.

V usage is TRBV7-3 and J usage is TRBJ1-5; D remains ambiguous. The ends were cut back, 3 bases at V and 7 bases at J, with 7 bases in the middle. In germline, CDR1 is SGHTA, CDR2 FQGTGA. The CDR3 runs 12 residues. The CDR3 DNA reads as TGTGCCAGCAGCTTGTTGGGACAGCCCCAGCATTTT. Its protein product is CASSLLGQPQHF.

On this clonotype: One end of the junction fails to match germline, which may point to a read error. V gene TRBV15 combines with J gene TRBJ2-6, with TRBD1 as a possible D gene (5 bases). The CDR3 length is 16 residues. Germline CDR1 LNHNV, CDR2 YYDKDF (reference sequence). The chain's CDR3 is CVTSRDRSFGADVLTF. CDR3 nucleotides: TGTGTCACCAGCAGGGATCGGAGCTTTGGGGCCGACGTCCTGACTTTC.

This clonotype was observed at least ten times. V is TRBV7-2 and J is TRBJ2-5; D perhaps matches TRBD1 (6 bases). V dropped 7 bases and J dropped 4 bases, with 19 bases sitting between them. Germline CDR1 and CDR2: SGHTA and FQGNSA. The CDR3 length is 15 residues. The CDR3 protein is CASTPPREGGETQYF. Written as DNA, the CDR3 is TGTGCCAGCACCCCCCCTAGGGAAGGGGGAGAGACCCAGTACTTC. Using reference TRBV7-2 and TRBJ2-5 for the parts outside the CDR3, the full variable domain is GAGVSQSPSNKVTEKGKDVELRCDPISGHTALYWYRQSLGQGLEFLIYFQGNSAPDKSGLPSDRFSAERTGGSVSTLTIQRTQQEDSAVYLCASTPPREGGETQYFGPGTRLLVL.

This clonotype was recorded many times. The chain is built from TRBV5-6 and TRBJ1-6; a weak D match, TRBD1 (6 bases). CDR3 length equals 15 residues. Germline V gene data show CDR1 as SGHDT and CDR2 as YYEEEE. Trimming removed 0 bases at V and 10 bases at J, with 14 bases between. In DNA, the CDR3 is TGTGCCAGCAGCTTGGTTGGGACAAGCGGATCACCCCTCCACTTT. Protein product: CASSLVGTSGSPLHF.

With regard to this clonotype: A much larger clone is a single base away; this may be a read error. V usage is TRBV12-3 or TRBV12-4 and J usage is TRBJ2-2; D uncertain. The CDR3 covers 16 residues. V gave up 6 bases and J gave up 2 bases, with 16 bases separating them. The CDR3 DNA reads TGTGCCAGCAGGCTCAGGAAGGGCCTTAACACCGGGGAGCTGTTTTTT. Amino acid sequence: CASRLRKGLNTGELFF.

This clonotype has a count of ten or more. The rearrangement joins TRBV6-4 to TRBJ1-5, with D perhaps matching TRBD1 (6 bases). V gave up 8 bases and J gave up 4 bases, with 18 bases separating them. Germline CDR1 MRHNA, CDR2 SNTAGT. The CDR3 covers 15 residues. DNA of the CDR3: TGTGCCAGCGCCTTAGGCAGGGGAAGAAATCAGCCCCAGCATTTT. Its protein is CASALGRGRNQPQHF.

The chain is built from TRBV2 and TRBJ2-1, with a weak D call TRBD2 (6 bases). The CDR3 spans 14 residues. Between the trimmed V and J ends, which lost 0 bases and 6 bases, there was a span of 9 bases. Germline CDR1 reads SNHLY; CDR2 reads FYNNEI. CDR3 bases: TGTGCCAGCAGTGAAGCGATGGGAGGCAATGAGCAGTTCTTC. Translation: CASSEAMGGNEQFF.

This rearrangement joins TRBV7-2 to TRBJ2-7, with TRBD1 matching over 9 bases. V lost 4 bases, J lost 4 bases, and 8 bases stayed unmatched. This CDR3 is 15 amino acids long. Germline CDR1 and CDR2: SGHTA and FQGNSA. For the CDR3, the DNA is TGTGCCAGCAGCTCCACCGGGACAGGGACGTACGAGCAGTACTTC. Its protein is CASSSTGTGTYEQYF.

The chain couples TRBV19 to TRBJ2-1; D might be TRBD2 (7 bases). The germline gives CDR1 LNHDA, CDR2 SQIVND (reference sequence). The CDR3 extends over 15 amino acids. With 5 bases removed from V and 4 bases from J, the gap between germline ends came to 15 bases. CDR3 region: CASSDRIAGYNEQFF. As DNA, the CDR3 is TGTGCCAGTAGTGACAGGATAGCGGGTTACAATGAGCAGTTCTTC.

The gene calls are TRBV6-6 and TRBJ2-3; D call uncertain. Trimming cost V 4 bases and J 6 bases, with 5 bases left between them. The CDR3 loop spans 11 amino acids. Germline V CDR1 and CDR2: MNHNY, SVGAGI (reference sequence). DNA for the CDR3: TGTGCCAGCAGTTCTTACGATACGCAGTATTTT. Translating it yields CASSSYDTQYF.

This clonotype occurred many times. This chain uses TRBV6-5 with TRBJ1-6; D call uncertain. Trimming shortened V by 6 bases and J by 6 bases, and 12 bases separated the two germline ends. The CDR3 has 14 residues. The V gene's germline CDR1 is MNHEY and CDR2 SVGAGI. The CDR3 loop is CASRDWPGNSPLHF. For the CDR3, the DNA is TGTGCCAGCAGGGACTGGCCGGGTAATTCACCCCTCCACTTT.

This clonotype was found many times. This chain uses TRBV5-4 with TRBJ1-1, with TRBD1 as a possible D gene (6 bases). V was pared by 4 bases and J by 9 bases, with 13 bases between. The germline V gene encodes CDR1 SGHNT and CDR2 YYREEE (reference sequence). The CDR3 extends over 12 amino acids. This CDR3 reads CASSLDRLQAFF. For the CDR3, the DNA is TGTGCCAGCAGCCTGGACAGACTCCAAGCTTTCTTT.

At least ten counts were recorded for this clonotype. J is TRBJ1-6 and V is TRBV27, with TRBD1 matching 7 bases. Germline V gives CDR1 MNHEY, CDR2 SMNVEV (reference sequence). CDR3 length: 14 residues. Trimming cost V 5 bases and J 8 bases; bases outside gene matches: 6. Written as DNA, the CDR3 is TGTGCCAGCAGTCAGACAGGGCGGCATTCACCCCTCCACTTT. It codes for CASSQTGRHSPLHF.

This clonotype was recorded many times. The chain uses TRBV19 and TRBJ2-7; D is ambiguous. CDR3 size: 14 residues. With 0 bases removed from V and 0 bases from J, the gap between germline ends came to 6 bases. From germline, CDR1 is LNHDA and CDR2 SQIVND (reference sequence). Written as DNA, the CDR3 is TGTGCCAGTAGTATAGATAGGACCTCCTACGAGCAGTACTTC. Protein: CASSIDRTSYEQYF.

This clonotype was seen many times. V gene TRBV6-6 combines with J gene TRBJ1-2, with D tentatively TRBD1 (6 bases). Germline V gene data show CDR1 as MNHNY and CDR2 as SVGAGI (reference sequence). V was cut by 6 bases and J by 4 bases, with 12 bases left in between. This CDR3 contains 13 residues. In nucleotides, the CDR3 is TGTGCCAGCAGCCTGGACAGAGTCTATGGCTACACCTTC. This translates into CASSLDRVYGYTF.